These T cell receptor beta chains were read from a single sample in a study of T cell repertoires in cytomegalovirus infection. The antigens these receptors bind are not known. TCRdb used MiXCR to reprocess the reads, holding one entry per CDR3 protein. Of 310,000 or so distinct CDR3 sequences in the sample, 20% to 25% were seen once. Sample: cultured PBMCs, taken from culture after CMV antigen stimulation. The receptors were gathered from a human donor in good health (CMV status not recorded). Some clones in this sample may be carry-over from other donors' samples. Both conserved end residues are part of each CDR3. Each record gives: J gene, D gene, clone size, V gene, CDR3 protein, CDR3 DNA. A D gene is named only where the DNA matches it firmly. The listing skips clone size in some rows; elsewhere it reads once, few, many or a size class.

>TRBJ1-6|-|few|TRBV7-2
CASSPRRYNSPLHF
TGTGCCAGCAGTCCCCGGAGGTATAATTCACCCCTCCACTTT
>TRBJ2-7|-|many|TRBV12-3/TRBV12-4
CASSPTSTYEQYF
TGTGCCAGCAGTCCCACGAGCACCTACGAGCAGTACTTC
>TRBJ2-1|-|many|TRBV7-2
CASSIPATRLQFF
TGTGCCAGCAGCATACCTGCGACCCGACTTCAGTTCTTC
>TRBJ1-1|-|-|TRBV4-1
CASSQNRNLRTEAFF
TGCGCCAGCAGCCAGAACAGGAACTTGCGTACTGAAGCTTTCTTT
>TRBJ1-5|-|few|TRBV12-5
CASSRANQPQHF
TGTGCTAGTTCCAGGGCTAATCAGCCCCAGCATTTT
>TRBJ1-6|-|-|TRBV7-8
CASSPYPGGGRLSPLHF
TGTGCCAGCAGCCCCTACCCGGGGGGAGGTCGGCTTTCACCCCTCCACTTT
>TRBJ1-1|TRBD1|many|TRBV12-3/TRBV12-4
CASSSTGPTEAFF
TGTGCCAGCAGTTCGACAGGGCCCACTGAAGCTTTCTTT
>TRBJ1-6|-|-|TRBV12-3/TRBV12-4
CASSPQIANSPLHF
TGTGCCAGCAGTCCTCAGATCGCAAATTCACCCCTCCACTTT
>TRBJ2-5|-|-|TRBV12-3/TRBV12-4
CASSSGGGVGIRETQYF
TGTGCCAGCAGTTCCGGAGGGGGCGTGGGTATTAGGGAGACCCAGTACTTC
>TRBJ2-7|TRBD2|few|TRBV6-2/TRBV6-3
CASSRLAELAQGFDEQYF
TGTGCCAGCAGTCGACTAGCGGAACTAGCCCAGGGTTTCGACGAGCAGTACTTC
>TRBJ2-3|-|-|TRBV7-9
CASSPRGGGQDTQYF
TGTGCCAGCAGCCCTAGGGGGGGGGGACAAGATACGCAGTATTTT
>TRBJ2-3|TRBD2|many|TRBV29-1
CSVSLAGGGSRVYTQYF
TGCAGCGTTTCACTAGCGGGAGGGGGGTCCCGAGTTTATACGCAGTATTTT
>TRBJ1-2|TRBD1|-|TRBV28
CAGRGGDRSYYGYTF
TGTGCAGGGAGGGGGGGGGACAGAAGTTACTATGGCTACACCTTC
>TRBJ1-1|-|many|TRBV28
CATTEGRNTEAFF
TGTGCCACCACGGAGGGTCGGAACACTGAAGCTTTCTTT